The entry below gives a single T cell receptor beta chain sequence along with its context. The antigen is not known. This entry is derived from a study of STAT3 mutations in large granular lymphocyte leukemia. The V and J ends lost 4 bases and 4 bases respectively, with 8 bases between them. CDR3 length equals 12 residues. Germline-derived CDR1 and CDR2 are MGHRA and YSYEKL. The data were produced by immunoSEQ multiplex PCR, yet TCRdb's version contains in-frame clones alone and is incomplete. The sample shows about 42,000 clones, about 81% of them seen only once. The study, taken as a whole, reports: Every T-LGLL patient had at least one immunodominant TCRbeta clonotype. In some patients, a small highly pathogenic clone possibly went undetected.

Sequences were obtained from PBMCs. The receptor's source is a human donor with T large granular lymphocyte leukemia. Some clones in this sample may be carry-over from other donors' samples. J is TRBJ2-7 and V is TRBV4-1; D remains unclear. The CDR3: CASSPGLYEQYF. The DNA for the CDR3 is TGCGCCAGCAGCCCCGGGTTGTACGAGCAGTACTTC.